The next 9 T cell receptor beta chains were all read from a single sample in a study of blood T cell repertoires in COVID-19. TCRdb keeps only in-frame clones here, not all; method: immunoSEQ multiplex PCR. The repertoire includes 150,000 to 200,000 clones, approximately 86% of them detected once, and 0.99% sits in the top ten. Sequencing input: peripheral blood. The receptors were sampled from a young man with acute or convalescent COVID-19.

V gene TRBV14 combines with J gene TRBJ2-7; TRBD1 is a possible D gene (5 bases). This CDR3 spans 13 amino acids. The germline gives CDR1 SGHDN, CDR2 FVKESK. With 2 bases removed from V and 7 bases from J, the gap between germline ends came to 12 bases. The CDR3: CASSQRLKGEQYV. CDR3 DNA sequence: TGTGCCAGCAGCCAAAGGTTAAAGGGGGAGCAGTACGTC.

This chain joins TRBV14 and TRBJ1-1; D not certain. The CDR3 runs 11 residues. Trimming took 3 bases from V and 8 from J, leaving 7 bases between them. Per germline, CDR1 SGHDN and CDR2 FVKESK. The CDR3 loop is CASSQFREAFF. The CDR3 bases are TGTGCCAGCAGCCAGTTTCGGGAAGCTTTCTTT.

This chain links TRBV19 with TRBJ2-5, with D hard to call. Between the trimmed V and J ends, which lost 4 bases and 7 bases, there was a span of 10 bases. The CDR3 covers 12 residues. CDR1 is LNHDA, CDR2 SQIVND, per germline (reference sequence). The CDR3 sequence: CASSNNPGTQYF. The CDR3 nucleotides are TGTGCCAGTAGTAATAACCCGGGGACCCAGTACTTC.

This chain joins TRBV4-1 and TRBJ1-2; 8 nucleotides line up with TRBD1. This CDR3 comprises 15 residues. Losses at the gene ends were 1 base for V and 8 bases for J; bases not matched to a gene: 9. Germline loops: CDR1 MGHRA, CDR2 YSYEKL. The DNA for the CDR3 is TGCGCCAGCAGCCAAGGCGGACAGGGAGGGAGGGGCTACACCTTC. Protein product: CASSQGGQGGRGYTF.

This chain connects TRBV2 to TRBJ1-6; the D is unclear. With 5 bases removed from V and 3 bases from J, the gap between germline ends came to 14 bases. Per the germline V gene, CDR1 is SNHLY and CDR2 is FYNNEI. The CDR3 runs to 16 residues. This chain's CDR3 is CASSLNRGNYNSPLHF. CDR3 in DNA: TGTGCCAGCAGTCTCAATCGGGGTAACTATAATTCACCCCTCCACTTT.

The chain combines TRBV5-8 with TRBJ2-3; a possible D gene is TRBD1 (5 bases). This CDR3 contains 14 residues. The germline V gene encodes CDR1 SGHTS and CDR2 YDEGEE. V lost 2 bases, J lost 0 bases, and 7 bases lay in between. CDR3 DNA: TGTGCCAGCAGCTTTAGGGGTAGCACAGATACGCAGTATTTT. Amino acids: CASSFRGSTDTQYF.

The chain employs TRBV19 and TRBJ1-5; D is undetermined. The CDR3 length is 14 residues. Per germline, CDR1 LNHDA and CDR2 SQIVND (reference sequence). V was trimmed by 2 bases and J by 4 bases, leaving 9 bases between them. CDR3 bases: TGTGCCAGTAGTATACGGGAAGGGAATCAGCCCCAGCATTTT. Translating it yields CASSIREGNQPQHF.

This clone was counted once. The rearrangement joins TRBV30 to TRBJ1-1; 12 bases are a match to TRBD1. This CDR3 is built from 17 residues. V lost 7 bases, J lost 4 bases, and 16 bases stayed unmatched. Germline V lookup: CDR1 GTSNPN, CDR2 SVGIG (reference sequence). The CDR3, as DNA: TGTGCCTACGGGACAGGGGGCTTGTTTATGGTATCCACTGAAGCTTTCTTT. Protein: CAYGTGGLFMVSTEAFF. The complete variable domain, with remaining parts taken from reference TRBV30 and TRBJ1-1, reads SQTIHQWPATLVQPVGSPLSLECTVEGTSNPNLYWYRQAAGRGLQLLFYSVGIGQISSEVPQNLSASRPQDRQFILSSKKLLLSDSGFYLCAYGTGGLFMVSTEAFFGQGTRLTVV.

The gene calls are TRBV5-8 and TRBJ2-3, with 11 bases aligning to TRBD2. CDR1 and CDR2 (germline): SGHTS, YDEGEE. CDR3 length: 16 residues. V shed 0 bases and J 3 bases; nucleotides not matched to a gene: 3. Written as DNA, the CDR3 is TGTGCCAGCAGCTTGGAGTTAGCGGGGGGGACAGATACGCAGTATTTT. Translation: CASSLELAGGTDTQYF.